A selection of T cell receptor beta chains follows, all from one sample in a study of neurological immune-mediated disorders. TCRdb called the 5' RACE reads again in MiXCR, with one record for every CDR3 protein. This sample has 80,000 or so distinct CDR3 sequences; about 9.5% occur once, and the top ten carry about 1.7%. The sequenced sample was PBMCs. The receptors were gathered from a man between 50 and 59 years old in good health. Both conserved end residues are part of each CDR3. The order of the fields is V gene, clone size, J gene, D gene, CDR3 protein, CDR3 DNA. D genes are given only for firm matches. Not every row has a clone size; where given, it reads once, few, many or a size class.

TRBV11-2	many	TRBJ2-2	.	CASSRDIANTGELFF	TGTGCCAGCAGCCGGGACATCGCGAACACCGGGGAGCTGTTTTTT
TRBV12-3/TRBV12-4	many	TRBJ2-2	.	CASSFETNTGELFF	TGTGCCAGCAGTTTCGAGACAAACACCGGGGAGCTGTTTTTT
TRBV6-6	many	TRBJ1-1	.	CASSYSIGGQYGDTEAFF	TGTGCCAGCAGTTACTCGATTGGGGGGCAATATGGGGACACTGAAGCTTTCTTT
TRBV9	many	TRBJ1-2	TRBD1	CASSAGQGNYGYTF	TGTGCCAGCAGCGCTGGACAGGGAAACTATGGCTACACCTTC
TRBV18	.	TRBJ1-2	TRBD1	CASSPRTGDAYGYTF	TGTGCCAGCTCACCACGGACAGGGGATGCCTATGGCTACACCTTC
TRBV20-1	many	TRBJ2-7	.	CSARNTNYEQYF	TGCAGTGCTAGGAACACTAACTACGAGCAGTACTTC
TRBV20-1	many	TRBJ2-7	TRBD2	CSATGLASSYEQYF	TGCAGTGCAACGGGACTAGCCAGTTCCTACGAGCAGTACTTC
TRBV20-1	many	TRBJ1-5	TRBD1	CSAGAPGGGSNQPQHF	TGCAGTGCCGGGGCCCCAGGGGGCGGGAGCAATCAGCCCCAGCATTTT
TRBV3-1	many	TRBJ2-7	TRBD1	CASSWDRSYEQYF	TGTGCCAGCAGCTGGGACAGATCCTACGAGCAGTACTTC
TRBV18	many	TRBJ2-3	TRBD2	CASSPLSSGGDTQYF	TGTGCCAGCTCACCACTCTCTAGCGGGGGAGATACGCAGTATTTT
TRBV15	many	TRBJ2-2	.	CATSAGSRAGELFF	TGTGCCACCAGCGCAGGGTCCAGAGCCGGGGAGCTGTTTTTT
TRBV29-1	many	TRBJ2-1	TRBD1	CSVPGQGGTFYNEQFF	TGCAGCGTTCCAGGACAGGGGGGTACGTTCTACAATGAGCAGTTCTTC
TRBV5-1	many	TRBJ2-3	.	CASSLGIQWGTDTQYF	TGCGCCAGCAGCTTGGGGATTCAATGGGGCACAGATACGCAGTATTTT
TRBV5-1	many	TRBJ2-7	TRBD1	CASRYRDRGLDEQYF	TGCGCCAGCCGTTACCGGGACAGGGGGCTGGACGAGCAGTACTTC
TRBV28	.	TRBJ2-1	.	CASRAGVYEQFF	TGTGCCAGCAGGGCAGGGGTTTATGAGCAGTTCTTC